These 5 T cell receptor beta chains share one sample of origin, sequenced in a study of cytomegalovirus exposure and HLA in healthy donors. Primers included in the PCR were 60 Vbeta and 13 Jbeta primers. Some clones are missing from TCRdb's copy, which holds only in-frame ones; the method was immunoSEQ multiplex PCR. The top ten hold roughly 1.8% of the sample, which has around 180,000 clones, more than 75% seen once. Sequencing was carried out using PBMCs. These receptor sequences come from a woman aged 18 to 35 in good health and CMV-seronegative.

V usage is TRBV6-5 and J usage is TRBJ1-1; D gene unclear. The V gene's germline CDR1 is MNHEY and CDR2 SVGAGI. The CDR3 spans 12 residues. The ends were cut back, 1 base at V and 7 bases at J, with 7 bases in the middle. Here the CDR3 DNA reads TGTGCCAGCAGTTACTGGGAGGGTGAAGCTTTCTTT. The encoded protein is CASSYWEGEAFF.

The chain uses TRBV29-1 and TRBJ2-7; D perhaps matches TRBD2 (5 bases). The CDR3 sequence is 15 residues long. Germline V gene lookup returns CDR1 SQVTM and CDR2 ANQGSEA. V was clipped by 4 bases and J by 9 bases, with 25 bases between them. Here the CDR3 reads CSVGQTHGKKGPQYF. The CDR3 DNA reads TGCAGCGTTGGCCAAACTCACGGGAAGAAGGGTCCGCAGTACTTC.

This clone was found once. V and J are TRBV7-9 and TRBJ1-1; D call uncertain. Between the trimmed V and J ends, which lost 1 base and 2 bases, there was a span of 8 bases. The CDR3 runs 14 residues. Germline values: CDR1 SEHNR, CDR2 FQNEAQ (reference sequence). In DNA, the CDR3 is TGTGCCAGCAGCTTAGGGGAGGTAAACACTGAAGCTTTCTTT. It yields the protein CASSLGEVNTEAFF.

A single count supports this clone. The chain links TRBV25-1 to TRBJ2-7, with D tentatively TRBD1 (6 bases). CDR3 length: 14 amino acids. Per the germline V gene, CDR1 is MGHDK and CDR2 is SYGVNS. V gave up 8 bases and J gave up 0 bases, with 14 bases separating them. Here the CDR3 reads CASEEDRNSYEQYF. The DNA of the CDR3 is TGTGCCAGCGAAGAAGACAGGAACTCCTACGAGCAGTACTTC.

In its sample, this clone was seen once. CDR3 in DNA: TGTGCCAGCAGCTTGGCCGGAGGGGACTATGGCTACACCTTC. Translating it yields CASSLAGGDYGYTF. J is TRBJ1-2 and V is TRBV5-4; D may be TRBD1 (5 bases). Germline lookup yields CDR1 SGHNT and CDR2 YYREEE (reference sequence). The CDR3 runs 14 residues. The ends were cut back, 0 bases at V and 3 bases at J, with 9 bases in the middle. Full variable domain (rest looked up from reference TRBV5-4 and TRBJ1-2): ETGVTQSPTHLIKTRGQQVTLRCSSQSGHNTVSWYQQALGQGPQFIFQYYREEENGRGNFPPRFSGLQFPNYSSELNVNALELDDSALYLCASSLAGGDYGYTFGSGTRLTVV.